The 8 T cell receptor beta chains presented below share a single source sample, sequenced in a study of T cells in Graves' hyperthyroidism and ophthalmopathy. TCR beta CDR3 regions were amplified from RNA transcripts. Using the HTBI primer set, a first-round RT-PCR was run on the TCR CDR3. MiXCR, applied by TCRdb to the multiplex PCR reads, yields one record per CDR3 protein. The table records hundreds of thousands of distinct CDR3 sequences, more than 45% of them present only once. Sequencing was performed on peripheral blood or thyroid tissue (not recorded which). The source is a woman between 18 and 29 years old with Graves' hyperthyroidism.

The rearrangement links TRBV7-6 to TRBJ2-5; D perhaps matches TRBD2 (6 bases). The CDR3 runs to 12 residues. V lost 10 bases and J 7 bases, leaving 16 bases between the germline ends. The germline CDR1 and CDR2 sequences are SGHVS and FNYEAQ. The CDR3 nucleotides are TGTGCCACCGACGACGGGAGTGGGACCCAGTACTTC. Its translation: CATDDGSGTQYF.

V is TRBV25-1 and J is TRBJ1-6; the match to TRBD1 covers 9 bases. J lost 5 bases, V lost 4 bases, and 9 bases had no gene match. Looked up from germline, CDR1 is MGHDK and CDR2 is SYGVNS. The CDR3 is made up of 17 amino acids. The CDR3 loop is CASSALAGTGNNSPLHF. CDR3 in DNA: TGTGCCAGCAGTGCCCTCGCCGGGACAGGGAATAATTCACCCCTCCACTTT.

Remarks on this clonotype: The CDR3 carries no conserved terminal phenylalanine or tryptophan, so it likely arises from a read error. The limits of the CDR3 on the DNA are not certain, so only TCRdb's listed CDR3 is given. This sequence joins TRBV2 and TRBJ2-2; whether TRBD1, the table's D call, matches the DNA was not checked. The CDR3 spans 15 amino acids, including both terminal residues. Germline V gene sequence: CDR1 SNHLY, CDR2 FYNNEI. CDR3 amino acids: CASTLGQREHRGAVV.

The V call is TRBV11-2, the J call TRBJ1-1; D remains unclear. Germline CDR1 reads SGHAT; CDR2 reads FQNNGV. Deletions cut 3 bases from V and 0 bases from J, with 26 bases between. The CDR3 is 20 amino acids. CDR3 residues: CASSLAQFYTDEILNTEAFF. CDR3 sequence (DNA): TGTGCCAGCAGCTTGGCTCAATTTTACACGGACGAGATACTGAACACTGAAGCTTTCTTT. Based on the CDR3 plus reference TRBV11-2 and TRBJ1-1, the full variable domain is EAGVAQSPRYKIIEKRQSVAFWCNPISGHATLYWYQQILGQGPKLLIQFQNNGVVDDSQLPKDRFSAERLKGVDSTLKIQPAKLEDSAVYLCASSLAQFYTDEILNTEAFFGQGTRLTVV.

J is TRBJ1-3 and V is TRBV5-1, with a weak D call TRBD1 (6 bases). The CDR3 extends over 13 amino acids. Germline V gene lookup returns CDR1 SGHRS and CDR2 YFSETQ. V was cut by 1 base and J by 7 bases, with 9 bases left in between. CDR3: CASSLNRENTIYF. CDR3 DNA: TGCGCCAGCAGCTTGAACAGGGAGAACACCATATATTTT.

This clonotype has a count of ten or more. CDR3 DNA sequence: TGCAGCGTTAGGGACAGCGCTTATGGCTACACCTTC. Residues: CSVRDSAYGYTF. The chain uses TRBV29-1 and TRBJ1-2; 7 nucleotides agree with TRBD1. The CDR3 has 12 amino acids. Per the germline V gene, CDR1 is SQVTM and CDR2 is ANQGSEA. The V segment lost 5 bases and the J segment 5 bases; nucleotides outside the gene matches: 5.

This chain links TRBV16 with TRBJ1-1, with D maybe TRBD1 (5 bases). Trimming stripped 2 bases from V and 0 bases from J, with 10 bases between. The CDR3 consists of 15 residues. In germline, CDR1 is KGHSY, CDR2 FQNENV. The DNA of the CDR3 is TGTGCCAGCAGCCAAGACGAGGGGATGAACACTGAAGCTTTCTTT. Protein sequence: CASSQDEGMNTEAFF.

This clonotype was seen repeatedly, ten times or more. The chain carries TRBV15 and TRBJ2-5; D possibly corresponds to TRBD1 (5 bases). Germline CDR1 and CDR2: LNHNV and YYDKDF (reference sequence). V dropped 9 bases and J dropped 5 bases, with 13 bases sitting between them. This CDR3 has 12 residues. The DNA for the CDR3 is TGTGCCACTTCGACAGCGTCGGAGACCCAGTACTTC. Amino acids: CATSTASETQYF.